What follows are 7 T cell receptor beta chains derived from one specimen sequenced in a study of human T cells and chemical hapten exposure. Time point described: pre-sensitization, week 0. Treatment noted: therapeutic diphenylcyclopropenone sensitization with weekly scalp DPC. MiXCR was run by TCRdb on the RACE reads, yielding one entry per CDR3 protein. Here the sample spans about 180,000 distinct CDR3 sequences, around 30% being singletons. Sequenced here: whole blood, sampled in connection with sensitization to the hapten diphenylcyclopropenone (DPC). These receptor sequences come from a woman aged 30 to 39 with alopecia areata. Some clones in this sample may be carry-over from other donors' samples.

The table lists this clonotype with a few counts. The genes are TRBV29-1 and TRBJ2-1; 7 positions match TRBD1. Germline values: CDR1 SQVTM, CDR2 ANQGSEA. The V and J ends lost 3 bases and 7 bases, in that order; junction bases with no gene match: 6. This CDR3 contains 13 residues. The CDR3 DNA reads TGCAGCGTTGACAGGGGGTCTGGTAATGAGCAGTTCTTC. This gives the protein CSVDRGSGNEQFF.

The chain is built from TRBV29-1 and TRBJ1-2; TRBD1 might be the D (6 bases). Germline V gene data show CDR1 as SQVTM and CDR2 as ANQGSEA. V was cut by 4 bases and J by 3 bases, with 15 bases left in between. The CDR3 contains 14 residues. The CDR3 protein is CSVAMGGIDYGYTF. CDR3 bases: TGCAGCGTTGCTATGGGGGGCATCGACTATGGCTACACCTTC. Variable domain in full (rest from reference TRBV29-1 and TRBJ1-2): SAVISQKPSRDICQRGTSLTIQCQVDSQVTMMFWYRQQPGQSLTLIATANQGSEATYESGFVIDKFPISRPNLTFSTLTVSNMSPEDSSIYLCSVAMGGIDYGYTFGSGTRLTVV.

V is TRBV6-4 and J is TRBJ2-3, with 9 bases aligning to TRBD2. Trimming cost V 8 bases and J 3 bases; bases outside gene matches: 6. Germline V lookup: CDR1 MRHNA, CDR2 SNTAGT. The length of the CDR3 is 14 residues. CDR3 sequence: CASDGLARTDTQYF. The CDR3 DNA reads TGTGCCAGCGACGGACTAGCGCGGACAGATACGCAGTATTTT.

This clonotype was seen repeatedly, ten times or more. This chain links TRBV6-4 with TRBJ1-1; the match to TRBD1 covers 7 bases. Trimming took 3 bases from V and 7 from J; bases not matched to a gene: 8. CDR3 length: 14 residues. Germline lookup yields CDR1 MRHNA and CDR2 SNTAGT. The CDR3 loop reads CASSETGEDGEAFF. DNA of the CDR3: TGTGCCAGCAGTGAAACAGGGGAAGATGGTGAAGCTTTCTTT.

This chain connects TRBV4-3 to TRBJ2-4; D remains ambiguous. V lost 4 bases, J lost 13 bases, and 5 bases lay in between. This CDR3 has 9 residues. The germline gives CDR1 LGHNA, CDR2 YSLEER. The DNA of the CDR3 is TGCGCCAGCAGCCCCTCCCAGTACTTC. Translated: CASSPSQYF.

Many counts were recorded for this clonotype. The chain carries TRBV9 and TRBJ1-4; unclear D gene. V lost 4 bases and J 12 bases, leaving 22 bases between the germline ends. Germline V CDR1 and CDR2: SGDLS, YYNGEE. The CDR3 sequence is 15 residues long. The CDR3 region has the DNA TGTGCCAGCAGCCCCAATCCGGTCGGGCCGTCGGAACTGTTTTTT. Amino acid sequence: CASSPNPVGPSELFF. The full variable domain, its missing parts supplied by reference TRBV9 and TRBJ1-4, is DSGVTQTPKHLITATGQRVTLRCSPRSGDLSVYWYQQSLDQGLQFLIQYYNGEERAKGNILERFSAQQFPDLHSELNLSSLELGDSALYFCASSPNPVGPSELFFGSGTQLSVL.

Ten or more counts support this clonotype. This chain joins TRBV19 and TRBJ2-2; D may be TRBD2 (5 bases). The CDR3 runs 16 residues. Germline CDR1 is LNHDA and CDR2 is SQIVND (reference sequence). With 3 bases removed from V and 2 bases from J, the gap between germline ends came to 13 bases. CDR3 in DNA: TGTGCCAGTAGTATCGGACTGTCGGGAAACACCGGGGAGCTGTTTTTT. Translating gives CASSIGLSGNTGELFF.